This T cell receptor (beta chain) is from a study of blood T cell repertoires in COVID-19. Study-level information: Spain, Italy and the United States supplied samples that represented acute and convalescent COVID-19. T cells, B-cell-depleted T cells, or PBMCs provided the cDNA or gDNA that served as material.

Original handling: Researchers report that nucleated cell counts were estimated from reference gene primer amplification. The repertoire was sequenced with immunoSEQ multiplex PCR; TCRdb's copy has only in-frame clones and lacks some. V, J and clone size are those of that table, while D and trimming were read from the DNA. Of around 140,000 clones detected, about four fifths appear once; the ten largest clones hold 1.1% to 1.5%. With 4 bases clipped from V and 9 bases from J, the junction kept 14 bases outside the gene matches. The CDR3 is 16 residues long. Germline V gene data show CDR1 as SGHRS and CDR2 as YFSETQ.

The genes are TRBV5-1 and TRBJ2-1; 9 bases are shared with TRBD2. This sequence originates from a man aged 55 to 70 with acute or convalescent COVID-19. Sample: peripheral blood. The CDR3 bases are TGCGCCAGCAGCCCTCGGATAGCGGGAGTCAGGGGTGAGCAGTTCTTC. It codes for CASSPRIAGVRGEQFF.